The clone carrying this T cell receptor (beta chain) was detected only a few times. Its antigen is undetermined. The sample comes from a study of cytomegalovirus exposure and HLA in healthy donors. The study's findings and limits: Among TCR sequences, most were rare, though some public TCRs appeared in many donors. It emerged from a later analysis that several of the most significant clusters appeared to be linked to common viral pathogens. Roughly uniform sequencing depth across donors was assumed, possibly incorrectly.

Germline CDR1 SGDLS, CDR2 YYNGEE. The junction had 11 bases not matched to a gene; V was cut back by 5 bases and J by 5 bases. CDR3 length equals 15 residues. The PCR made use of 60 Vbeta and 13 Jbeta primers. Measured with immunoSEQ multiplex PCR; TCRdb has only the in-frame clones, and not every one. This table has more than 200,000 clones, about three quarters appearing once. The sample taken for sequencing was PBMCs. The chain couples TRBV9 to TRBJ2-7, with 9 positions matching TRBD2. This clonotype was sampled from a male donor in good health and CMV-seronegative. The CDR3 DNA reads TGTGCCAGCAGTGCCGAGGGGCGGGGGGGCGACGAGCAGTACTTC. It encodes CASSAEGRGGDEQYF.